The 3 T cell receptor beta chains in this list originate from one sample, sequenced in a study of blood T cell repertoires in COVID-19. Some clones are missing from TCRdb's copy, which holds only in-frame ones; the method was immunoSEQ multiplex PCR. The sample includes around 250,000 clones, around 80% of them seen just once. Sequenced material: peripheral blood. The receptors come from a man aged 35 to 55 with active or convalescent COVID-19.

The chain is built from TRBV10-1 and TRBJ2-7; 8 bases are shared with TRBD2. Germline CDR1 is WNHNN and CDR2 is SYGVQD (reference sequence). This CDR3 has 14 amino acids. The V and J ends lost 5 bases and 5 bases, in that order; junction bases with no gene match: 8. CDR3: CASSSGGGPHEQYF. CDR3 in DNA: TGCGCCAGCAGTAGCGGGGGTGGCCCCCACGAGCAGTACTTC.

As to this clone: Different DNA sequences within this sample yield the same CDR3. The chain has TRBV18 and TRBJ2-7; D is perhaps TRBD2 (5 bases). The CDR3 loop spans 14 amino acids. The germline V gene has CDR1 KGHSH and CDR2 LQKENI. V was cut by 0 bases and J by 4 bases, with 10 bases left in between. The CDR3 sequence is CASSPPAGAYEQYF. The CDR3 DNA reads TGTGCCAGCTCACCACCCGCGGGTGCTTACGAGCAGTACTTC. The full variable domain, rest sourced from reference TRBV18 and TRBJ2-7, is NAGVMQNPRHLVRRRGQEARLRCSPMKGHSHVYWYRQLPEEGLKFMVYLQKENIIDESGMPKERFSAEFPKEGPSILRIQQVVRGDSAAYFCASSPPAGAYEQYFGPGTRLTVT.

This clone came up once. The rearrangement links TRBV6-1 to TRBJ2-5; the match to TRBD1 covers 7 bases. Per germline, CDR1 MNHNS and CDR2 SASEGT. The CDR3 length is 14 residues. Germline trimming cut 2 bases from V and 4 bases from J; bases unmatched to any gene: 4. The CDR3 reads CASSESAGGETQYF. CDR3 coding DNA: TGTGCCAGCAGTGAATCGGCAGGGGGAGAGACCCAGTACTTC.